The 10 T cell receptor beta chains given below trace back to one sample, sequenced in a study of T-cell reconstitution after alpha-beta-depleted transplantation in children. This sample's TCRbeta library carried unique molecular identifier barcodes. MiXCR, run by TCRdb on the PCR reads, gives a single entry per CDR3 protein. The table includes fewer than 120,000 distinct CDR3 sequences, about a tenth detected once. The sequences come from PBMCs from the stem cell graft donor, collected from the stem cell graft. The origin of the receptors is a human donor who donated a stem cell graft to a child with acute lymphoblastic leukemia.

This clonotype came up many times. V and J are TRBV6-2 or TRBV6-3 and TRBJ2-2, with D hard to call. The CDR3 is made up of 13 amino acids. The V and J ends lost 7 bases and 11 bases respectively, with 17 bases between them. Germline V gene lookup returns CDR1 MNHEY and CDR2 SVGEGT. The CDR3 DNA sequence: TGTGCCAGCAAAAAGACGTCTGAAGGAGAGCTGTTTTTT. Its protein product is CASKKTSEGELFF.

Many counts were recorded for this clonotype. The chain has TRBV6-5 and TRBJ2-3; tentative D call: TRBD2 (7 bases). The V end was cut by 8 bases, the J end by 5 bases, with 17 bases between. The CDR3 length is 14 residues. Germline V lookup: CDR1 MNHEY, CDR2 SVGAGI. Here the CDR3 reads CASSLGGGQDTQYF. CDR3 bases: TGTGCCAGCTCTCTGGGGGGGGGCCAAGATACGCAGTATTTT.

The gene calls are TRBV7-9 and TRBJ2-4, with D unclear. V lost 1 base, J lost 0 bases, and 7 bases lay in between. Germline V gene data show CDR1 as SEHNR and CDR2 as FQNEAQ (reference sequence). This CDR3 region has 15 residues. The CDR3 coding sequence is TGTGCCAGCAGCTTAGACTTCTTAGCCAAAAACATTCAGTACTTC. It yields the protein CASSLDFLAKNIQYF.

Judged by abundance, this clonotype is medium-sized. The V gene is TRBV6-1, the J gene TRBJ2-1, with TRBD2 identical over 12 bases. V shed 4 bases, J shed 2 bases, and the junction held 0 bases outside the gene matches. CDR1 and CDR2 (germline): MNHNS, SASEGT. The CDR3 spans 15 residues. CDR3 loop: CASSGLAGAYNEQFF. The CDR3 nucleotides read TGTGCCAGCAGTGGACTAGCGGGAGCCTACAATGAGCAGTTCTTC.

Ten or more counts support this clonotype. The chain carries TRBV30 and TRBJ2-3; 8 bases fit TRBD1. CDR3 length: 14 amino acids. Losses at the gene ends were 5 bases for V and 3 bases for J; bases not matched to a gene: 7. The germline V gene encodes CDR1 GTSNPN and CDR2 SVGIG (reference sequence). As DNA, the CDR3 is TGTGCCTGGCTGACAGGGGCGAATACAGATACGCAGTATTTT. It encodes CAWLTGANTDTQYF.

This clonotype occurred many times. The CDR3 coding sequence is TGTGCCAGCAGCTTAGATCAGGGAACGGAGACCCAGTACTTC. Protein product: CASSLDQGTETQYF. J is TRBJ2-5 and V is TRBV7-2, with D possibly being TRBD1 (5 bases). With 1 base removed from V and 5 bases from J, the gap between germline ends came to 11 bases. Germline V lookup: CDR1 SGHTA, CDR2 FQGNSA. The CDR3 spans 14 residues.

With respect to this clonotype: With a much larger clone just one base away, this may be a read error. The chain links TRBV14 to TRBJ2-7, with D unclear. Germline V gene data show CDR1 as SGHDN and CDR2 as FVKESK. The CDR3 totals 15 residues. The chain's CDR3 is CASSQDSNFSYEHYF. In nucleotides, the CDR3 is TGTGCCAGCAGCCAAGACAGCAATTTCTCCTACGAGCATTACTTC.

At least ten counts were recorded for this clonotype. In DNA, the CDR3 is TGTGCCAGCAGCTTGTACGGGCAACTGTTTTTT. Residues: CASSLYGQLFF. The chain has TRBV5-5 and TRBJ1-4; D gene unclear. The CDR3 is 11 amino acids. V dropped 1 base and J dropped 12 bases, with 7 bases sitting between them. Germline CDR1 reads SGHKS; CDR2 reads YYEKEE (reference sequence).

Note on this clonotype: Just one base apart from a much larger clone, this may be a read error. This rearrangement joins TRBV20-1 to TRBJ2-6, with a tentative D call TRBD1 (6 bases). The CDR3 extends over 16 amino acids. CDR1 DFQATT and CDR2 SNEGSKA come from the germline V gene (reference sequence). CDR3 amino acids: CCASGTTSSGANVLTF. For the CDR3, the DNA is TGCTGTGCAAGTGGGACAACTAGCTCTGGGGCCAACGTCCTGACTTTC.

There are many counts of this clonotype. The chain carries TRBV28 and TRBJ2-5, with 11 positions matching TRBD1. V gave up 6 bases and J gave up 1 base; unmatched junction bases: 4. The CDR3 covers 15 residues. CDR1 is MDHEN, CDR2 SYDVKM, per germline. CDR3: CASRGQGDPQETQYF. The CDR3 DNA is TGTGCCAGCAGGGGACAGGGGGATCCCCAAGAGACCCAGTACTTC.